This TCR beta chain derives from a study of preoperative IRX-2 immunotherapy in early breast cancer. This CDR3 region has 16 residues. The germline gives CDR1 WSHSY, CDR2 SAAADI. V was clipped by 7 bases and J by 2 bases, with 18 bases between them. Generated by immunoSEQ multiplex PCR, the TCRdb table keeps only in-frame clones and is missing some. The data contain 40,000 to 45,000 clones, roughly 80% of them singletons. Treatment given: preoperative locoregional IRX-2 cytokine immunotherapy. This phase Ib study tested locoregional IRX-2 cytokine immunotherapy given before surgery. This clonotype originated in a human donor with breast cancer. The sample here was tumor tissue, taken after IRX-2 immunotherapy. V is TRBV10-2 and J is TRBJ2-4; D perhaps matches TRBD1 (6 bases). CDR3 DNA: TGCGCCAGCACCCTTCGGGACATCGTCTCCAAAAACATTCAGTACTTC. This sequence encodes CASTLRDIVSKNIQYF.